Below, one TCR beta chain is given with its context. Its antigen is not known. The record originates from a study of beta chain features in type 1 diabetes. Study overall: The patients were much like the healthy donors in age, gender and cell yields.

The isolated RNA, all of it, was reverse transcribed, so expressed TCRB transcripts were what got sequenced. Repertoires were generated with immunoSEQ multiplex PCR, while TCRdb's copy carries only in-frame clones and drops some. Of under 200,000 clones detected, about 8.3% appear once; the ten largest clones hold around 0.5%. Germline lookup yields CDR1 SGHNT and CDR2 YENEEA. The CDR3 sequence is 17 residues long. Trimming cost V 1 base and J 4 bases; bases outside gene matches: 10. General study points: Significant though moderate, a shortening of TCRB CDR3s appeared in all four CD4+ subsets of Type 1 diabetes patients.

The chain carries TRBV11-3 and TRBJ2-3; the match to TRBD2 covers 8 bases. Sequenced: central memory CD4+ T cells from blood. The origin of this receptor is a woman aged 18-29 years with type 1 diabetes. The CDR3 nucleotides are TGTGCCAGCAGCTTAGGGGGTTTAGCGGGAAGTTCAGATACGCAGTATTTT. It yields the protein CASSLGGLAGSSDTQYF.